These 32 T cell receptor beta chains were sequenced from one sample in a study of response to subunit inactivated influenza vaccine (dated by TCRdb to the late 2010s). The library came from RT-PCR. TCRdb records Illumina HiSeq 2500 as the sequencer. Clones were called with MiXCR by TCRdb after fastp trimmed the public reads at Q25, and only in-frame beta chains were retained. Identical CDR3 proteins give one entry, which carries the most common genes and DNA. The sample contains 250,000 to 350,000 distinct CDR3 sequences, over 20% of them found a single time. The top ten clonotypes cover 10% of the sample. The starting material was PBMCs from blood, obtained approximately 20 months after vaccination. The receptors here all came from a man aged 45 to 70 who received an inactivated influenza vaccine. Donor details come from another sample of the same person, matched by shared clones.

This clonotype showed up just a few times. The chain has TRBV4-2 and TRBJ1-1; no definite D call. Trimming cost V 1 base and J 3 bases, with 6 bases left between them. CDR1 is LGHNA, CDR2 YNFKEQ, per germline. The CDR3 has 13 amino acids. The CDR3 protein is CASSQVGYTEAFF. The CDR3 DNA is TGTGCCAGCAGCCAAGTCGGCTACACTGAAGCTTTCTTT.

Only a few counts were recorded for this clonotype. The rearrangement links TRBV5-1 to TRBJ2-7, with a tentative D call TRBD1 (5 bases). V was clipped by 0 bases and J by 6 bases, with 13 bases between them. Looked up from germline, CDR1 is SGHRS and CDR2 is YFSETQ. CDR3 length equals 14 residues. CDR3 DNA: TGCGCCAGCAGCTTGGTGCCAGGGCTGAGCGAGCAGTACTTC. It is translated as CASSLVPGLSEQYF.

This sequence joins TRBV7-7 and TRBJ1-5; no clear D gene. Per the germline V gene, CDR1 is SSHAT and CDR2 is FNYEAQ (reference sequence). This CDR3 comprises 14 residues. Trimming shortened V by 3 bases and J by 1 base, and 7 bases separated the two germline ends. CDR3 sequence reads: CASSFGQSNQPQHF. Written as DNA, the CDR3 is TGTGCCAGCAGCTTCGGTCAGAGCAATCAGCCCCAGCATTTT.

This clonotype was observed a handful of times. The J gene is TRBJ1-1, the V gene TRBV28, with 7 bases fitting TRBD1. The CDR3 totals 17 residues. With 6 bases clipped from V and 1 base from J, the junction kept 14 bases outside the gene matches. Germline V gene sequence: CDR1 MDHEN, CDR2 SYDVKM. The CDR3 region is CASRLRGRGKSNTEAFF. CDR3 bases: TGTGCCAGCAGACTTAGGGGGCGAGGGAAGTCGAACACTGAAGCTTTCTTT.

This clonotype was seen only once. The V gene is TRBV6-2 or TRBV6-3, the J gene TRBJ2-7; 10 nucleotides align to TRBD1. CDR3 size: 14 residues. Per germline, CDR1 MNHEY and CDR2 SVGEGT. J gave up 3 bases and V 6 bases, and 5 bases lay outside the gene matches. CDR3 bases: TGTGCCAGCAGGAACCGGGACAGGGGCTACGAGCAGTACTTC. As protein: CASRNRDRGYEQYF.

The chain combines TRBV20-1 with TRBJ1-1, with TRBD1 identical over 8 bases. Germline-derived CDR1 and CDR2 are DFQATT and SNEGSKA (reference sequence). V gave up 3 bases and J gave up 0 bases; unmatched junction bases: 3. The CDR3 runs 14 residues. CDR3 region: CSASTGGLNTEAFF. The CDR3 DNA reads as TGCAGTGCTAGCACAGGGGGACTGAACACTGAAGCTTTCTTT.

V is TRBV12-3 or TRBV12-4 and J is TRBJ2-3, with TRBD2 as a possible D gene (6 bases). This CDR3 contains 14 residues. Trimming pared 3 bases from V and 5 bases from J, leaving 12 bases between. The CDR3 protein is CASSFTGDLDTQYF. CDR3 coding DNA: TGTGCCAGCAGTTTTACGGGGGATTTAGATACGCAGTATTTT.

The chain carries TRBV7-9 and TRBJ2-3; 7 bases map to TRBD2. J was trimmed by 2 bases and V by 1 base; bases with no gene match: 6. Germline assignment: CDR1 SEHNR and CDR2 FQNEAQ (reference sequence). The CDR3 contains 16 residues. The CDR3 reads CASSLVLAGDTDTQYF. CDR3 nucleotide sequence: TGTGCCAGCAGCTTAGTCTTGGCGGGGGACACAGATACGCAGTATTTT.

The chain couples TRBV28 to TRBJ1-4; TRBD1 matches at 9 bases. CDR1 and CDR2 (germline): MDHEN, SYDVKM. The CDR3 has 15 residues. The V segment lost 10 bases and the J segment 10 bases; nucleotides outside the gene matches: 16. The DNA of the CDR3 is TGTGCCACAGCTTATGGTGGGACAGGGAGGCGAAAACTGTTTTTT. As protein: CATAYGGTGRRKLFF.

The table lists this clonotype with many counts. The chain uses TRBV7-2 and TRBJ2-3; D unresolved. This CDR3 contains 13 residues. CDR1 and CDR2 from the germline V gene are SGHTA and FQGNSA. V lost 3 bases, J lost 3 bases, and 7 bases lay in between. DNA of the CDR3: TGTGCCAGCAGCTTCTTACATACAGATACGCAGTATTTT. Protein product: CASSFLHTDTQYF.

This chain connects TRBV5-5 to TRBJ1-4; a possible D gene is TRBD1 (6 bases). This CDR3 is built from 15 residues. V lost 4 bases, J lost 7 bases, and 17 bases lay in between. Germline CDR1 and CDR2: SGHKS and YYEKEE (reference sequence). CDR3 residues: CASSPEQARGEKLFF. DNA of the CDR3: TGTGCCAGCAGCCCAGAACAGGCCAGGGGTGAAAAACTGTTTTTT.

This clonotype was seen a few times. V and J are TRBV6-1 and TRBJ2-4; 13 nucleotides align to TRBD2. Germline V gives CDR1 MNHNS, CDR2 SASEGT. The CDR3 length is 17 residues. With 5 bases clipped from V and 7 bases from J, the junction kept 11 bases outside the gene matches. CDR3 amino acids: CASSRTSGSLTPNIQYF. The DNA of the CDR3 is TGTGCCAGCAGTCGGACTAGCGGGAGCCTCACGCCTAACATTCAGTACTTC.

J is TRBJ2-1 and V is TRBV7-9; D unresolved. Germline CDR1 and CDR2: SEHNR and FQNEAQ (reference sequence). The CDR3 is made up of 12 amino acids. Trimming left V 5 bases short and J 7 bases short, with 9 bases between. The CDR3 DNA reads as TGTGCCAGCAGCCTGAGTCTAAATGAGCAGTTCTTC. Its protein product is CASSLSLNEQFF.

The chain recombines TRBV28 with TRBJ2-1; the match to TRBD2 covers 8 bases. The germline CDR1 and CDR2 sequences are MDHEN and SYDVKM. This CDR3 comprises 14 residues. V dropped 5 bases and J dropped 3; count of bases not matched to a gene: 3. CDR3 sequence reads: CASSVGGVYNEQFF. Here the CDR3 DNA reads TGTGCCAGCAGTGTCGGGGGGGTCTACAATGAGCAGTTCTTC.

The chain is built from TRBV20-1 and TRBJ1-3, with unresolved D. V was trimmed by 5 bases and J by 8 bases, leaving 16 bases between them. CDR3 length equals 13 residues. Germline V gene sequence: CDR1 DFQATT, CDR2 SNEGSKA (reference sequence). CDR3 amino acids: CSAPRHSVDTIYF. The DNA of the CDR3 is TGCAGTGCTCCCCGCCATAGCGTCGACACCATATATTTT.

CDR3 nucleotide sequence: TGTGCCAGCAGGGGAGCTCCCTCCTACAATGAGCAGTTCTTC. It yields the protein CASRGAPSYNEQFF. The V call is TRBV6-1, the J call TRBJ2-1; tentative D call: TRBD2 (5 bases). With 6 bases removed from V and 0 bases from J, the gap between germline ends came to 9 bases. Germline CDR1 is MNHNS and CDR2 is SASEGT. The CDR3 consists of 14 residues.

The gene calls are TRBV7-2 and TRBJ2-2; 9 bases agree with TRBD1. The V and J ends lost 10 bases and 5 bases, in that order; junction bases with no gene match: 8. The CDR3 totals 14 residues. CDR1 and CDR2 (germline): SGHTA, FQGNSA. CDR3 in DNA: TGTGCCACCGTACAGGGGGCGAGGACCGGGGAGCTGTTTTTT. The encoded protein is CATVQGARTGELFF. Complete variable domain (other parts from reference TRBV7-2 and TRBJ2-2): GAGVSQSPSNKVTEKGKDVELRCDPISGHTALYWYRQSLGQGLEFLIYFQGNSAPDKSGLPSDRFSAERTGGSVSTLTIQRTQQEDSAVYLCATVQGARTGELFFGEGSRLTVL.

The V call is TRBV11-2, the J call TRBJ2-7; 9 bases agree with TRBD1. CDR1 and CDR2 from the germline V gene are SGHAT and FQNNGV. J gave up 6 bases and V 2 bases, and 14 bases lay outside the gene matches. CDR3 length: 17 amino acids. CDR3 in DNA: TGTGCCAGCAGCTTACAGGACAGCGGGACAGGGAGGTTCGAGCAGTACTTC. It translates to CASSLQDSGTGRFEQYF.

This clonotype was seen a few times. The CDR3 DNA reads TGTGCCAGCAGCTTAGCGGAGGGGGGGCACAATGAGCAGTTCTTC. Protein product: CASSLAEGGHNEQFF. The chain employs TRBV7-9 and TRBJ2-1; TRBD2 might be the D (7 bases). The CDR3 contains 15 residues. The V end was cut by 0 bases, the J end by 5 bases, with 11 bases between. Germline V gene lookup returns CDR1 SEHNR and CDR2 FQNEAQ (reference sequence).

The gene calls are TRBV6-2 or TRBV6-3 and TRBJ2-1; TRBD2 matches 12 bases. This CDR3 spans 16 amino acids. Germline values: CDR1 MNHEY, CDR2 SVGEGT. Trimming at V came to 5 bases and at J to 7 bases, leaving 9 bases not matched to a gene. The CDR3 spells CASSLASGGVRNEQFF. In nucleotides, the CDR3 is TGTGCCAGCAGTCTTGCTAGCGGGGGGGTAAGGAATGAGCAGTTCTTC.

At least ten counts were recorded for this clonotype. The rearrangement uses TRBV6-1 and TRBJ1-4, with D possibly matching TRBD1 (6 bases). Germline CDR1 is MNHNS and CDR2 is SASEGT. There are 15 residues in the CDR3. The ends were cut back, 6 bases at V and 5 bases at J, with 16 bases in the middle. The CDR3 loop is CASRRQERVNEKLFF. The CDR3 DNA sequence: TGTGCCAGCAGACGACAGGAGAGGGTCAATGAAAAACTGTTTTTT.

The chain uses TRBV28 and TRBJ1-5; D remains ambiguous. This CDR3 has 13 residues. Germline assignment: CDR1 MDHEN and CDR2 SYDVKM. V was clipped by 7 bases and J by 6 bases, with 13 bases between them. The CDR3 spells CASTPLRAQPQHF. In DNA, the CDR3 is TGTGCCAGCACCCCCTTGAGGGCTCAGCCCCAGCATTTT.

This clonotype has more than one count but fewer than ten. The CDR3, as DNA: TGTGCCAGCAGAAGTACTGGGACAGTTAGCACAGATACGCAGTATTTT. Protein sequence: CASRSTGTVSTDTQYF. The chain joins TRBV7-2 to TRBJ2-3; 7 bases line up with TRBD1. CDR3 length equals 16 residues. Germline loops: CDR1 SGHTA, CDR2 FQGNSA. V gave up 6 bases and J gave up 0 bases; unmatched junction bases: 9.

As for this clonotype: This CDR3 fails to terminate in the conserved phenylalanine or tryptophan, so it likely reflects a read error. The rearrangement uses TRBV3-1 and TRBJ1-6, with D hard to call. V dropped 3 bases and J dropped 7 bases, with 10 bases sitting between them. Germline V CDR1 and CDR2: LGHDT, YNNKEL (reference sequence). This CDR3 spans 14 amino acids. The CDR3 loop is CASSQQSKNSPLHV. CDR3 in DNA: TGTGCCAGCAGCCAGCAGTCAAAAAATTCACCCCTCCACGTT.

This clonotype was counted ten times or more. The rearrangement joins TRBV20-1 to TRBJ1-1; D call uncertain. The CDR3 totals 16 residues. Trimming removed 1 base at V and 1 base at J, with 16 bases between. Germline V CDR1 and CDR2: DFQATT, SNEGSKA (reference sequence). In DNA form, the CDR3 reads TGCAGTGCTAGAGTTCCGGGCTTGTCAAGGAACACTGAAGCTTTCTTT. Its translation is CSARVPGLSRNTEAFF.

The table lists this clonotype with a few counts. This chain connects TRBV6-1 to TRBJ1-5; no clear D gene. The length of the CDR3 is 12 residues. With 7 bases removed from V and 5 bases from J, the gap between germline ends came to 9 bases. CDR1 and CDR2 from the germline V gene are MNHNS and SASEGT. CDR3 nucleotide sequence: TGTGCCAGCAAAGTCGGGGATCAGCCCCAGCATTTT. Amino acids: CASKVGDQPQHF.

This clonotype has only a few counts. The V call is TRBV4-3, the J call TRBJ2-1, with TRBD2 matching over 9 bases. The CDR3 sequence is 17 residues long. Germline values: CDR1 LGHNA, CDR2 YSLEER. The V segment lost 4 bases and the J segment 3 bases; nucleotides outside the gene matches: 10. As DNA, the CDR3 is TGCGCCAGCAGCCTCCCTCCGGCTAGCGGGATCTACAATGAGCAGTTCTTC. It codes for CASSLPPASGIYNEQFF.

The chain links TRBV2 to TRBJ2-1; D assignment may be TRBD1 or TRBD2 (6 bases each). The germline V gene has CDR1 SNHLY and CDR2 FYNNEI. Trimming cost V 5 bases and J 8 bases, with 13 bases left between them. This CDR3 has 13 amino acids. The CDR3 nucleotides are TGTGCCAGCAGTAAGGCTAGGGGGGATGAGCAGTTCTTC. It yields the protein CASSKARGDEQFF. The variable domain in full, with the rest retrieved from reference TRBV2 and TRBJ2-1, is EPEVTQTPSHQVTQMGQEVILRCVPISNHLYFYWYRQILGQKVEFLVSFYNNEISEKSEIFDDQFSVERPDGSNFTLKIRSTKLEDSAMYFCASSKARGDEQFFGPGTRLTVL.

V and J are TRBV5-1 and TRBJ1-1; 8 bases are a match to TRBD1. Germline V CDR1 and CDR2: SGHRS, YFSETQ. This CDR3 contains 15 residues. Losses at the gene ends were 3 bases for V and 0 bases for J; bases not matched to a gene: 4. CDR3 coding DNA: TGCGCCAGCAGCTCGGGACAGGCCTTGAACACTGAAGCTTTCTTT. Translating it yields CASSSGQALNTEAFF.

This rearrangement joins TRBV29-1 to TRBJ2-1; D is possibly TRBD2 (5 bases). The V end lost 7 bases, the J end lost 1 base, and 14 bases lay between the germline ends. CDR1 is SQVTM and CDR2 is ANQGSEA in the germline V gene. The CDR3 consists of 14 residues. The chain's CDR3 is CSAKVQRSYNEQFF. The CDR3 DNA reads TGCAGCGCCAAGGTCCAGCGGTCCTACAATGAGCAGTTCTTC.

The chain has TRBV7-2 and TRBJ2-7; TRBD1 aligns across 12 bases. CDR1 SGHTA and CDR2 FQGNSA come from the germline V gene. The CDR3 is 14 amino acids. V was clipped by 6 bases and J by 5 bases; unmatched bases: 5. The CDR3 loop is CASSTGTGGNEQYF. The CDR3 DNA reads TGTGCCAGCAGTACCGGGACAGGGGGCAACGAGCAGTACTTC.

The rearrangement links TRBV5-1 to TRBJ2-1; a weak D match, TRBD2 (5 bases). CDR3 length: 13 residues. Trimming left V 5 bases short and J 6 bases short, with 12 bases between. Germline V gene data show CDR1 as SGHRS and CDR2 as YFSETQ. The CDR3 nucleotides read TGCGCCAGCAGACTAGAAGCTTCCAATGAGCAGTTCTTC. This sequence encodes CASRLEASNEQFF.